This is a list of T cell receptor beta chains from one sample in a study of blood T cell repertoires in COVID-19. TCRdb keeps only in-frame clones here, not all; method: immunoSEQ multiplex PCR. The table shows roughly 100,000 clones, with 80% to 95% occurring only once. The specimen was peripheral blood. These receptors were taken from a woman in her forties or fifties with COVID-19, enrolled during active disease. Both conserved end residues are part of each CDR3. A D gene is named only where the DNA matches it firmly. Not all rows give a size; the values are once, few, many and, for expanded clones, a class.

J: TRBJ1-2
D: TRBD1
V: TRBV28
size: -
CDR3: CASSLKGAYGYTF
DNA: TGTGCCAGCAGTTTAAAGGGGGCTTATGGCTACACCTTC

J: TRBJ1-2
D: TRBD1
V: TRBV15
size: -
CDR3: CATSRDYAGTGLGGYTF
DNA: TGTGCCACCAGCAGAGATTATGCCGGGACAGGTCTAGGTGGCTACACCTTC

J: TRBJ1-1
D: -
V: TRBV5-1
size: -
CDR3: CASSPSYWTEAFF
DNA: TGCGCCAGCAGTCCGTCCTATTGGACTGAAGCTTTCTTT

J: TRBJ2-3
D: -
V: TRBV5-1
size: once
CDR3: CASSPGELLTDTQYF
DNA: TGCGCCAGCAGCCCCGGGGAGCTCCTCACAGATACGCAGTATTTT

J: TRBJ1-1
D: -
V: TRBV4-1
size: -
CDR3: CASSQVGGSTEAFF
DNA: TGCGCCAGCAGCCAAGTGGGGGGGAGCACTGAAGCTTTCTTT

J: TRBJ2-1
D: TRBD2
V: TRBV5-6
size: once
CDR3: CASSLAAGRTNNEQFF
DNA: TGTGCCAGCAGCTTGGCAGCGGGGAGAACAAACAATGAGCAGTTCTTC

J: TRBJ1-1
D: -
V: TRBV5-1
size: -
CDR3: CASSLDSNTEAFF
DNA: TGCGCCAGCAGCTTGGACAGTAACACTGAAGCTTTCTTT

J: TRBJ2-3
D: -
V: TRBV19
size: -
CDR3: CASSNNGGASSTYTQYF
DNA: TGTGCCAGTAGTAATAATGGGGGGGCTTCGAGCACATATACGCAGTATTTT

J: TRBJ2-6
D: -
V: TRBV27
size: -
CDR3: CASTTTGFGANVLTF
DNA: TGTGCCAGCACCACAACAGGGTTCGGGGCCAACGTCCTGACTTTC

J: TRBJ1-5
D: TRBD1
V: TRBV19
size: once
CDR3: CASSTSGTGSNQPQHF
DNA: TGTGCCAGTAGTACCTCCGGGACAGGTAGCAATCAGCCCCAGCATTTT

J: TRBJ1-1
D: TRBD1
V: TRBV6-6
size: -
CDR3: CASSYPGQGFSTEAFF
DNA: TGTGCCAGCAGTTACCCGGGACAGGGTTTTAGCACTGAAGCTTTCTTT

J: TRBJ1-2
D: -
V: TRBV7-2
size: -
CDR3: CASSYSRQIRGGYTF
DNA: TGTGCCAGCAGCTATTCCCGACAGATACGTGGAGGCTACACCTTC

J: TRBJ1-2
D: TRBD1
V: TRBV30
size: -
CDR3: CAWSDPRGGAFGYTF
DNA: TGTGCCTGGAGTGACCCCCGAGGGGGCGCTTTTGGCTACACCTTC

J: TRBJ2-5
D: TRBD1
V: TRBV19
size: -
CDR3: CASSLTPTGETQYF
DNA: TGTGCCAGTAGTCTAACTCCGACAGGGGAGACCCAGTACTTC

J: TRBJ2-3
D: TRBD2
V: TRBV28
size: -
CDR3: CASSPTTGAGGRTDTQYF
DNA: TGTGCCAGCAGTCCCACTACTGGGGCGGGGGGTCGCACAGATACGCAGTATTTT

J: TRBJ1-2
D: -
V: TRBV19
size: -
CDR3: CASSPSQANYGYTF
DNA: TGTGCCAGTAGTCCATCCCAGGCTAACTATGGCTACACCTTC

J: TRBJ2-5
D: TRBD2
V: TRBV19
size: -
CDR3: CASSTLAGGQETQYF
DNA: TGTGCCAGTAGTACGCTAGCGGGGGGGCAAGAGACCCAGTACTTC

J: TRBJ1-5
D: -
V: TRBV6-1
size: -
CDR3: CASSDSGRQPQHF
DNA: TGTGCCAGCAGTGATAGTGGGCGTCAGCCCCAGCATTTT

J: TRBJ2-7
D: TRBD1
V: TRBV7-9
size: -
CDR3: CASSLVVRTGAEQYF
DNA: TGTGCCAGCAGCTTAGTGGTTAGGACAGGGGCCGAGCAGTACTTC

J: TRBJ1-4
D: -
V: TRBV7-9
size: -
CDR3: CASSLVVRGKEKLFF
DNA: TGTGCCAGCAGCTTAGTGGTGCGGGGGAAGGAAAAACTGTTTTTT

J: TRBJ1-5
D: TRBD1
V: TRBV27
size: once
CDR3: CASSFPTGTGVDQPQHF
DNA: TGTGCCAGCAGTTTCCCGACCGGGACAGGCGTTGATCAGCCCCAGCATTTT

J: TRBJ2-4
D: TRBD1
V: TRBV14
size: -
CDR3: CASSLYSTGDKNIQYF
DNA: TGTGCCAGCAGCCTTTACTCGACAGGGGACAAAAACATTCAGTACTTC

J: TRBJ1-1
D: -
V: TRBV19
size: once
CDR3: CASSISNRVYRVNTEAFF
DNA: TGTGCCAGTAGTATCTCAAACAGGGTTTATCGTGTGAACACTGAAGCTTTCTTT

J: TRBJ1-2
D: TRBD1
V: TRBV30
size: -
CDR3: CAFTGGGYGYTF
DNA: TGTGCCTTTACAGGGGGCGGCTATGGCTACACCTTC

J: TRBJ1-2
D: TRBD1
V: TRBV30
size: -
CDR3: CAWSTTGGYYGYTF
DNA: TGTGCCTGGAGCACCACAGGGGGATACTATGGCTACACCTTC

J: TRBJ1-4
D: -
V: TRBV15
size: once
CDR3: CATSRGRTNEKLFF
DNA: TGTGCCACCAGCAGAGGGAGGACTAATGAAAAACTGTTTTTT

J: TRBJ1-3
D: TRBD1
V: TRBV9
size: few
CDR3: CASSVDIAGGAGGNTIYF
DNA: TGTGCCAGCAGCGTAGACATCGCAGGGGGCGCTGGGGGAAACACCATATATTTT

J: TRBJ1-2
D: TRBD1
V: TRBV5-1
size: -
CDR3: CASSPWTGYGYTF
DNA: TGCGCCAGCAGCCCCTGGACAGGCTATGGCTACACCTTC

J: TRBJ1-5
D: -
V: TRBV6-1
size: -
CDR3: CASSELGAQPQHF
DNA: TGTGCCAGCAGTGAGCTTGGAGCTCAGCCCCAGCATTTT

J: TRBJ1-4
D: -
V: TRBV9
size: -
CDR3: CASSVDGRGLEKLFF
DNA: TGTGCCAGCAGCGTAGACGGACGCGGGCTCGAAAAACTGTTTTTT

J: TRBJ1-6
D: -
V: TRBV10-1
size: -
CDR3: CASSAGTNSPLHF
DNA: TGCGCCAGCAGCGCCGGTACGAATTCACCCCTCCACTTT

J: TRBJ1-1
D: -
V: TRBV6-5
size: once
CDR3: CASGRVRNTEAFF
DNA: TGTGCCAGCGGGAGGGTTAGGAACACTGAAGCTTTCTTT

J: TRBJ2-1
D: -
V: TRBV27
size: -
CDR3: CASRPPGTPTYNEQFF
DNA: TGTGCCAGCAGACCGCCCGGGACTCCCACCTACAATGAGCAGTTCTTC

J: TRBJ2-1
D: TRBD2
V: TRBV25-1
size: few
CDR3: CASSGRTGLAGTNEQFF
DNA: TGTGCCAGCAGTGGTAGGACCGGACTAGCGGGAACGAATGAGCAGTTCTTC

J: TRBJ2-3
D: -
V: TRBV27
size: -
CDR3: CASSPDVGLVTDTQYF
DNA: TGTGCCAGCAGTCCCGACGTGGGACTCGTCACAGATACGCAGTATTTT

J: TRBJ1-1
D: -
V: TRBV28
size: -
CDR3: CATFTGQPPEAFF
DNA: TGTGCCACCTTTACCGGACAGCCACCGGAAGCTTTCTTT

J: TRBJ2-1
D: -
V: TRBV3-1/TRBV3-2
size: -
CDR3: CASSLEGDLYNEQFF
DNA: TGTGCCAGCAGCCTTGAGGGGGACCTCTACAATGAGCAGTTCTTC

J: TRBJ2-5
D: -
V: TRBV9
size: -
CDR3: CASSVGGVETQYF
DNA: TGTGCCAGCAGCGTAGGGGGGGTAGAGACCCAGTACTTC

J: TRBJ1-4
D: TRBD1
V: TRBV11-3
size: -
CDR3: CASSRDSLSEKLFF
DNA: TGTGCCAGCAGCCGGGACAGCCTGTCCGAAAAACTGTTTTTT

J: TRBJ1-2
D: TRBD1
V: TRBV2
size: -
CDR3: CASSSGQGGDGYTF
DNA: TGTGCCAGCAGTTCTGGACAGGGGGGGGACGGCTACACCTTC